A selection of T cell receptor beta chains follows, all from one sample in a study of siplizumab effects on memory and regulatory T cells. Assay used: immunoSEQ multiplex PCR; TCRdb lists only in-frame clones, some missing. The sample carries 26,000 or so clones, more than 65% recorded once. The sample comprised memory CD4+ T cells sorted from blood. The receptors shown here come from a human donor in good health. CDR3s leave out the opening cysteine and the closing phenylalanine or tryptophan.

J	V	CDR3
TRBJ2-7	TRBV18	ASSRQNSEQY
TRBJ1-5	TRBV10-3	AISSDRNNQPQH
TRBJ1-4	TRBV6-1	ASSSRQGGTEKLF
TRBJ2-3	TRBV7-3	ASRLPGRTTDTQY
TRBJ2-5	TRBV7-9	ASSSGRPVQETQY
TRBJ2-1	TRBV20-1	SARKTNEQF
TRBJ2-1	TRBV10-3	AISESNSNEQF
TRBJ2-7	TRBV19	ASRESGSDYEQY
TRBJ2-5	TRBV6-1	ASSEGTGGPETQY
TRBJ2-1	TRBV7-9	ASSSVGGGSSYNEQF
TRBJ2-2	TRBV5-4	ASSFGPGSNTGELF
TRBJ1-4	TRBV6-4	ASSVSGRINEKLF
TRBJ2-1	TRBV18	ASSPYSGAYNEQF
TRBJ2-1	TRBV20-1	SARTSGAGF
TRBJ2-5	TRBV6-6	ASRTGAQETQY
TRBJ2-7	TRBV28	ASSDISAIASEQY
TRBJ1-2	TRBV6-1	ASKRTQSYGYT
TRBJ2-1	TRBV14	ASSRNAGGGLGQF
TRBJ2-7	TRBV18	ASSLGPDYEQY
TRBJ2-7	TRBV7-8	ASSLAPGPRYEQY
TRBJ2-1	TRBV27	ASKPRQPKPTLGNEQF
TRBJ2-7	TRBV9	ASSANDRGGEQY
TRBJ2-7	TRBV18	ASSPGGEKQY
TRBJ1-2	TRBV7-6	ASSPGQDYGYT
TRBJ2-5	TRBV2	ASTGTGQETQY
TRBJ2-3	TRBV25-1	ASSVIGDTQY
TRBJ1-3	TRBV6-4	ASSDTSSGNTIY
TRBJ1-2	TRBV6-1	ASSDYRGNYGYT
TRBJ2-1	TRBV5-1	ASSGETGFLYNEQF
TRBJ2-1	TRBV9	ASSVSDPGSPRTREQF
TRBJ1-1	TRBV5-1	ASSLAGWDTEAF
TRBJ2-2	TRBV29-1	SVKGEGGNTGELF
TRBJ1-1	TRBV27	ASSLGAANTEAF
TRBJ2-5	TRBV21-1	ASSKPGETQY
TRBJ1-3	TRBV5-1	ASSISLSGNTIY
TRBJ1-2	TRBV6-1	ASSYKGRYT
TRBJ1-5	TRBV5-1	ASSLEGKGQPQH
TRBJ2-5	TRBV28	ASNDSHQKTQY
TRBJ2-7	TRBV28	ASSFWGQGTVSYEQY
TRBJ2-7	TRBV6-5	ASRGTGDYEQY
TRBJ2-7	TRBV6-5	ASSYNRRVGSYEQY
TRBJ2-3	TRBV12-5	ASGLGLAGASGDTQY
TRBJ1-1	TRBV28	ASSNSLNTEAF
TRBJ2-3	TRBV7-2	ASSLVAGVGDTQY
TRBJ1-2	TRBV7-9	ASSTSDRGLYGYT
TRBJ2-7	TRBV6-1	ASSEALPYEQY
TRBJ2-7	TRBV21-1	ASSKSRWDREHYSMSEQY
TRBJ2-3	TRBV5-1	ASSLGQTSTDTQY
TRBJ2-3	TRBV11-3	ASSGREFRDTQY
TRBJ2-5	TRBV7-9	ASSPRIRPSGTQY
TRBJ2-2	TRBV9	ASSTRYGSGDGELF
TRBJ1-1	TRBV7-2	ASSLWQTTEAF
TRBJ2-1	TRBV6-6	ASGETSGTYNEQF